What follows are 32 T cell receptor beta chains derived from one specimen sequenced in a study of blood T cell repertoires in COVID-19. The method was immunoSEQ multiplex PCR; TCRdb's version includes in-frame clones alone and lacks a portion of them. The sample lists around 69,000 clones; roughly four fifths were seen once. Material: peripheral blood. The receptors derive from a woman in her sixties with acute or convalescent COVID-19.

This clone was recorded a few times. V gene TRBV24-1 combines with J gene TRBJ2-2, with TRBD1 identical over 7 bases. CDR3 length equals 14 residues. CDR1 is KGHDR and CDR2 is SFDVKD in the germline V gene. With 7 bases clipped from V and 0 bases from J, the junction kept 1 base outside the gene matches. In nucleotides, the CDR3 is TGTGCCACCAGCACAGGGGCGAACACCGGGGAGCTGTTTTTT. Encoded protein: CATSTGANTGELFF.

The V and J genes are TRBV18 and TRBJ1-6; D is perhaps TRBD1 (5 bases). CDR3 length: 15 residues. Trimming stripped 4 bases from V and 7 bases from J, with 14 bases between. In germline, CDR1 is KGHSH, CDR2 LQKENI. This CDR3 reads CASSLAGRENSPLHF. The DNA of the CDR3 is TGTGCCAGCTCACTTGCGGGGCGGGAGAATTCACCCCTCCACTTT.

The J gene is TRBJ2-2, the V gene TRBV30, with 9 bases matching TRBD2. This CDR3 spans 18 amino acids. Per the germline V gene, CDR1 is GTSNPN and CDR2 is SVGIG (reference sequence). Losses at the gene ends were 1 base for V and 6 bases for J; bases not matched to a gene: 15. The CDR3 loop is CAWSESPGGRAWSGELFF. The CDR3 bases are TGTGCCTGGAGTGAAAGCCCCGGCGGGAGGGCCTGGTCCGGGGAGCTGTTTTTT.

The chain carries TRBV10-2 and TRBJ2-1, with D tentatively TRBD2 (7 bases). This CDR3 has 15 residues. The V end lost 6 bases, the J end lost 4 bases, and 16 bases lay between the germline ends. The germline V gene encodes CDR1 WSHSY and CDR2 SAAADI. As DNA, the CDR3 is TGCGCCAGCAGGGGGAGGGGAGGGGGATACAATGAGCAGTTCTTC. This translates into CASRGRGGGYNEQFF.

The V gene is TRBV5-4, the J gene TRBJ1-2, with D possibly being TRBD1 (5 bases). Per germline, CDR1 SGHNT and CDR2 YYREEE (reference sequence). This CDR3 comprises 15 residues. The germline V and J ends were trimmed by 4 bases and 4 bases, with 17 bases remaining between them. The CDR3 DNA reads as TGTGCCAGCAGCGGGGGGGTGTTGGCCCGCTATGGCTACACCTTC. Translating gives CASSGGVLARYGYTF. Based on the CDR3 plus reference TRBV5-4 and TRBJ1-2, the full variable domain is ETGVTQSPTHLIKTRGQQVTLRCSSQSGHNTVSWYQQALGQGPQFIFQYYREEENGRGNFPPRFSGLQFPNYSSELNVNALELDDSALYLCASSGGVLARYGYTFGSGTRLTVV.

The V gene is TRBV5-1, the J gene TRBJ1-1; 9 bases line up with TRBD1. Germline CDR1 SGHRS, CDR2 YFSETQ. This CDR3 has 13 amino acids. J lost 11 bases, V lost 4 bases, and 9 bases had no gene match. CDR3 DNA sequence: TGCGCCAGCAGCATGGGACAGGGTAGGGATGCTTTCTTT. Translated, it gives CASSMGQGRDAFF.

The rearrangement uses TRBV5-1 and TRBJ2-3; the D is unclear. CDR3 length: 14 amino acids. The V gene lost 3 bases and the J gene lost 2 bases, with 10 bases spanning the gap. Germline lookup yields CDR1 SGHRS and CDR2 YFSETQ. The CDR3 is CASSSGGSTDTQYF. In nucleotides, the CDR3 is TGCGCCAGCAGCTCCGGCGGATCCACAGATACGCAGTATTTT.

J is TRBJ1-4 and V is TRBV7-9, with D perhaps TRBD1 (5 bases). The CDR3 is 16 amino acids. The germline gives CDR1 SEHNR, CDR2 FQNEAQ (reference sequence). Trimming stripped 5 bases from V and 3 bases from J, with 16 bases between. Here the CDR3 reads CASSPGGGTANEKLFF. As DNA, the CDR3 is TGTGCCAGCAGCCCGGGCGGGGGGACGGCTAATGAAAAACTGTTTTTT.

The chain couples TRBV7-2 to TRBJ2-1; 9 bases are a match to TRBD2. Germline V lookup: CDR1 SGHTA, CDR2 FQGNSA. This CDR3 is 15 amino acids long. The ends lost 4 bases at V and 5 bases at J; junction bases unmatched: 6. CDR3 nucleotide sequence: TGTGCCAGCAGCTCCGTAGCGGGGGTAAACAATGAGCAGTTCTTC. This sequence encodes CASSSVAGVNNEQFF.

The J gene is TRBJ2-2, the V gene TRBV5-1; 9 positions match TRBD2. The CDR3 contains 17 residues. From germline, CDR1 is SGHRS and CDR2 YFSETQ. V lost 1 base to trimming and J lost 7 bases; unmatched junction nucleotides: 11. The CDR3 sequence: CASSLFSAGGPGGELFF. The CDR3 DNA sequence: TGCGCCAGCAGCTTGTTCAGTGCGGGAGGGCCCGGCGGGGAGCTGTTTTTT. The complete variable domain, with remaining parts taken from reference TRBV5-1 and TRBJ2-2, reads KAGVTQTPRYLIKTRGQQVTLSCSPISGHRSVSWYQQTPGQGLQFLFEYFSETQRNKGNFPGRFSGRQFSNSRSEMNVSTLELGDSALYLCASSLFSAGGPGGELFFGEGSRLTVL.

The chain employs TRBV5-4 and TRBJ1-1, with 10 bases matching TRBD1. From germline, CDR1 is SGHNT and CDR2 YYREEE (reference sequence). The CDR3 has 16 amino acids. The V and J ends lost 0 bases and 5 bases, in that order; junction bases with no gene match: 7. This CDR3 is CASSLAPGQGFTEAFF. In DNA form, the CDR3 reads TGTGCCAGCAGCTTGGCACCGGGACAGGGGTTTACTGAAGCTTTCTTT.

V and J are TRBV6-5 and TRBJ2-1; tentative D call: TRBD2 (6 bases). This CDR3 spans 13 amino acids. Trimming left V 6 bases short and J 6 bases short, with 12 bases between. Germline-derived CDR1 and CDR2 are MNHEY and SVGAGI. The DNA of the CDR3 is TGTGCCAGCAGGGCGGGATCCGGCAATGAGCAGTTCTTC. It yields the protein CASRAGSGNEQFF.

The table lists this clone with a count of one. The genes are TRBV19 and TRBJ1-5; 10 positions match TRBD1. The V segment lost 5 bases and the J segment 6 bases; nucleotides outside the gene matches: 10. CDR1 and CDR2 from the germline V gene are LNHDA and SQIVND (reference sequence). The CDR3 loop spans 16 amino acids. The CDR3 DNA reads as TGTGCCAGTAGTCCCCGGACAGGGGGGCCAGGTCAGCCCCAGCATTTT. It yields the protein CASSPRTGGPGQPQHF. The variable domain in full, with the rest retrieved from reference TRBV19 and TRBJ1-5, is DGGITQSPKYLFRKEGQNVTLSCEQNLNHDAMYWYRQDPGQGLRLIYYSQIVNDFQKGDIAEGYSVSREKKESFPLTVTSAQKNPTAFYLCASSPRTGGPGQPQHFGDGTRLSIL.

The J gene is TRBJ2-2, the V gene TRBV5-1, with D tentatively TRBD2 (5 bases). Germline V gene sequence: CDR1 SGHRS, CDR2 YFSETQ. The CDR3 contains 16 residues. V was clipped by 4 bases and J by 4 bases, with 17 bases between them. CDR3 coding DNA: TGCGCCAGCAGCCCCAGGATACGGGGATCCACCGGGGAGCTGTTTTTT. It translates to CASSPRIRGSTGELFF.

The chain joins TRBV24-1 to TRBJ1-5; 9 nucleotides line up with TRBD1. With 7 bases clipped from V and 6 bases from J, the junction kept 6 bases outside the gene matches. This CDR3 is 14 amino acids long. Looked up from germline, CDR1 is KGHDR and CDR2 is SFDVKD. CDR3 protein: CATSGTGSGQPQHF. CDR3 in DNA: TGTGCCACCAGCGGGACAGGGAGTGGTCAGCCCCAGCATTTT.

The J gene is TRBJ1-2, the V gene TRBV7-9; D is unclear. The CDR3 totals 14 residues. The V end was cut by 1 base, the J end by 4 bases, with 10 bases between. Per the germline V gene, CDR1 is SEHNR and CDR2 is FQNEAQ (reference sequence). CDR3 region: CASSLVGPSYGYTF. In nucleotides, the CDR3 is TGTGCCAGCAGCTTAGTTGGGCCCAGCTATGGCTACACCTTC.

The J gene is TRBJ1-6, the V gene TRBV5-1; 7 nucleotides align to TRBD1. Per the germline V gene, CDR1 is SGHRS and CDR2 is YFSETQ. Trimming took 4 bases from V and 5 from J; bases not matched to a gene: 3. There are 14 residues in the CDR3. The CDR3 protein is CASSPTGDNSPLHF. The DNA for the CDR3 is TGCGCCAGCAGCCCTACAGGGGATAATTCACCCCTCCACTTT.

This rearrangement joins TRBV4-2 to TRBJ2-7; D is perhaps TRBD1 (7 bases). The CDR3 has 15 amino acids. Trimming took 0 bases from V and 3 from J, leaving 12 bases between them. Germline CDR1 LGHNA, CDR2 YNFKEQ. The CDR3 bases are TGTGCCAGCAGCCAAGAATCGGGGGACAGCTACGAGCAGTACTTC. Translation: CASSQESGDSYEQYF.

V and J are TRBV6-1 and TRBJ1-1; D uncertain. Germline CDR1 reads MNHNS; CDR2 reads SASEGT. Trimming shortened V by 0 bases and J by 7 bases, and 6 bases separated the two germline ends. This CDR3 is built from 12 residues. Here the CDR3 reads CASSEAVYEAFF. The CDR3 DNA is TGTGCCAGCAGTGAAGCGGTCTATGAAGCTTTCTTT.

CDR3 DNA: TGTGCCAGCAGCACTACAGGGTTTGATTTGTCACCCCTCCACTTT. Translated: CASSTTGFDLSPLHF. This chain connects TRBV7-8 to TRBJ1-6; a possible D gene is TRBD1 (6 bases). Trimming removed 5 bases from V and 10 bases from J, with 18 bases in between. The germline V gene encodes CDR1 SGHVS and CDR2 FQNEAQ. There are 15 residues in the CDR3.

The DNA of the CDR3 is TGCGCCAGCAGCCGGGACAGAAGCCCATTGCCCTATGGCTACACCTTC. Encoded protein: CASSRDRSPLPYGYTF. V usage is TRBV10-1 and J usage is TRBJ1-2, with 7 positions matching TRBD1. V lost 6 bases, J lost 4 bases, and 14 bases stayed unmatched. Per germline, CDR1 WNHNN and CDR2 SYGVQD (reference sequence). CDR3 length: 16 amino acids.

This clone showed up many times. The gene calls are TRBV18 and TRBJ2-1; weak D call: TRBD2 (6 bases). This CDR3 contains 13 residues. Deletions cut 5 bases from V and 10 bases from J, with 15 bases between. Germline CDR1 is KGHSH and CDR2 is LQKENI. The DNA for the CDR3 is TGTGCCAGCTCAGTACAGGAGGGTTTAGAGCAGTTCTTC. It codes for CASSVQEGLEQFF.

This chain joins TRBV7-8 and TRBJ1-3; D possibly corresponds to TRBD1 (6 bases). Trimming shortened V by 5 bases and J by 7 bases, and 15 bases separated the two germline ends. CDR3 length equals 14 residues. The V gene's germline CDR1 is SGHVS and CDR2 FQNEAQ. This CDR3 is CASSLQGIANTIYF. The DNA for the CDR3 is TGTGCCAGCAGCCTCCAGGGGATTGCGAACACCATATATTTT. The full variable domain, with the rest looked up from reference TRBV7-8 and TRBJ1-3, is GAGVSQSPRYKVAKRGQDVALRCDPISGHVSLFWYQQALGQGPEFLTYFQNEAQLDKSGLPSDRFFAERPEGSVSTLKIQRTQQEDSAVYLCASSLQGIANTIYFGEGSWLTVV.

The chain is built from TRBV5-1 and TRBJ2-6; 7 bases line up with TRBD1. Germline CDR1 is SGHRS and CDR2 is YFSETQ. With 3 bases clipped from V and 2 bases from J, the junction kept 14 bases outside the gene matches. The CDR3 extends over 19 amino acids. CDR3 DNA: TGCGCCAGCAGCTCAAGACAGGGATACAGTGGGGCTGGGGCCAACGTCCTGACTTTC. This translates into CASSSRQGYSGAGANVLTF.

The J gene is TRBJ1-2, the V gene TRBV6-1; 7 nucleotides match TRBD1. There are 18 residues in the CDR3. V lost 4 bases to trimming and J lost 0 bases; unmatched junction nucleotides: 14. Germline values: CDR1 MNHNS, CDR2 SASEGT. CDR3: CASSGAGTASSTNYGYTF. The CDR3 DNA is TGTGCCAGCAGTGGGGCCGGGACAGCCTCTAGTACTAACTATGGCTACACCTTC.

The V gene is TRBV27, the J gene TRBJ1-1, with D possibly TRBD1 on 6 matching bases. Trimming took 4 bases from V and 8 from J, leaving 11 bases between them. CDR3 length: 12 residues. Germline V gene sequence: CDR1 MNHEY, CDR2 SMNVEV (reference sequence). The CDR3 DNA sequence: TGTGCCAGCAGTTCCTTCCAGGGGGAAGCTTTCTTT. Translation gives CASSSFQGEAFF.

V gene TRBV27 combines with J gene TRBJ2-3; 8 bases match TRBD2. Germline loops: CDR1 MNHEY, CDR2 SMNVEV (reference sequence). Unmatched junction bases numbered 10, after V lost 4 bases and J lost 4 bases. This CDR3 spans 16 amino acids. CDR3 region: CASSSPGLAAPDTQYF. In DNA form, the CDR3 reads TGTGCCAGCAGTTCCCCCGGACTAGCAGCCCCAGATACGCAGTATTTT.

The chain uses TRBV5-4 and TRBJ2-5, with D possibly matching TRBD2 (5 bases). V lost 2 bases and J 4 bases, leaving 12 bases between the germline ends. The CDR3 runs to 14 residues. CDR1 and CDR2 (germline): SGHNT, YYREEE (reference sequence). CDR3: CASSFKGGRETQYF. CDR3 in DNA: TGTGCCAGCAGCTTCAAAGGTGGGAGAGAGACCCAGTACTTC.

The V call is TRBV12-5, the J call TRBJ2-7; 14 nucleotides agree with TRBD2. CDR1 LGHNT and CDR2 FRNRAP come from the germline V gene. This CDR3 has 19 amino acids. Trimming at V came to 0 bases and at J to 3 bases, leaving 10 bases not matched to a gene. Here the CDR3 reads CASGLVGTSGRGSSYEQYF. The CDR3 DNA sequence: TGTGCTAGTGGTTTGGTAGGGACTAGCGGGAGAGGGTCGAGCTACGAGCAGTACTTC. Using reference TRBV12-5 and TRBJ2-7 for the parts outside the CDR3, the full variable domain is DARVTQTPRHKVTEMGQEVTMRCQPILGHNTVFWYRQTMMQGLELLAYFRNRAPLDDSGMPKDRFSAEMPDATLATLKIQPSEPRDSAVYFCASGLVGTSGRGSSYEQYFGPGTRLTVT.

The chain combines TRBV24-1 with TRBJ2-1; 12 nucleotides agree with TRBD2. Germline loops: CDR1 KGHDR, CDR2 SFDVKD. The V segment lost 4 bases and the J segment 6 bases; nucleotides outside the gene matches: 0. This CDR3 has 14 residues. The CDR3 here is CATSETSGSNEQFF. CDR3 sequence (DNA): TGTGCCACCAGTGAGACTAGCGGGAGCAATGAGCAGTTCTTC.

CDR3 region: CASSPIQGSSGEQFF. The DNA for the CDR3 is TGTGCCAGCAGCCCGATACAGGGATCGTCAGGTGAGCAGTTCTTC. The chain employs TRBV4-2 and TRBJ2-1; D might be TRBD1 (6 bases). Germline CDR1 is LGHNA and CDR2 is YNFKEQ. The V and J ends lost 4 bases and 9 bases respectively, with 19 bases between them. This CDR3 region has 15 residues.

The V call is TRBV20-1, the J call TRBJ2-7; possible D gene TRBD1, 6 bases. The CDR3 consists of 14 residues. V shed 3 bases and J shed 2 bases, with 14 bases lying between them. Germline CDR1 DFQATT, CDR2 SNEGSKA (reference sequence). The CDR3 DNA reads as TGCAGTGCTAGTCCCCAGGGGCTCACCTACGAGCAGTACTTC. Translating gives CSASPQGLTYEQYF.